The 21 T cell receptor beta chains given below trace back to one sample, sequenced in a study of spatial heterogeneity in lung cancer. In TCRdb, the 5' RACE reads were re-called with MiXCR into one record per CDR3 protein. The sample yields some 5,400 distinct CDR3 sequences, 3.9% seen once. Sample time point: sample taken at primary tumor resection. Material: normal lung tissue next to the tumor, obtained at surgery. Receptor source: a male donor with early-stage non-small cell lung cancer.

There are many counts of this clonotype. The CDR3 reads CASSEALNYEAFF. CDR3 in DNA: TGTGCCAGCAGTGAAGCCCTTAACTATGAAGCTTTCTTT. The V call is TRBV2, the J call TRBJ1-1; D not resolved. V was trimmed by 0 bases and J by 7 bases, leaving 9 bases between them. Germline-derived CDR1 and CDR2 are SNHLY and FYNNEI. The CDR3 loop spans 13 amino acids.

This clonotype ranks as medium-sized. This sequence joins TRBV5-1 and TRBJ2-7, with D unclear. V lost 0 bases to trimming and J lost 1 base, with 8 bases between them. The CDR3 spans 14 residues. Germline V lookup: CDR1 SGHRS, CDR2 YFSETQ. DNA of the CDR3: TGCGCCAGCAGCTTGGGATGGAGTTCCTACGAGCAGTACTTC. Residues: CASSLGWSSYEQYF.

This clonotype appeared many times. The chain employs TRBV24-1 and TRBJ2-1, with a weak D call TRBD2 (5 bases). Trimming took 3 bases from V and 0 from J, leaving 14 bases between them. The length of the CDR3 is 17 residues. Germline lookup yields CDR1 KGHDR and CDR2 SFDVKD. CDR3 sequence reads: CATSDGQRMSSYNEQFF. The CDR3 DNA sequence: TGTGCCACCAGTGATGGCCAGCGGATGAGCTCCTACAATGAGCAGTTCTTC.

This clonotype was observed at least ten times. The V gene is TRBV29-1, the J gene TRBJ2-1; D ambiguous. The V and J ends lost 4 bases and 10 bases respectively, with 11 bases between them. The CDR3 sequence is 11 residues long. In germline, CDR1 is SQVTM, CDR2 ANQGSEA. The CDR3 protein is CSVVHPLEQFF. In nucleotides, the CDR3 is TGCAGCGTTGTCCATCCTCTAGAGCAGTTCTTC.

There are many counts of this clonotype. The genes are TRBV7-3 and TRBJ2-1, with TRBD2 matching 11 bases. The V segment lost 4 bases and the J segment 1 base; nucleotides outside the gene matches: 3. The CDR3 sequence is 16 residues long. The V gene's germline CDR1 is SGHTA and CDR2 FQGTGA. The CDR3 is CASSSLAGASYNEQFF. CDR3 nucleotide sequence: TGTGCCAGCAGCTCACTAGCGGGAGCGTCCTACAATGAGCAGTTCTTC.

The sample holds a few counts of this clonotype. Here the CDR3 reads CASSPTATSEKVPTDTQYF. Written as DNA, the CDR3 is TGTGCCAGCAGCCCGACAGCGACTAGCGAAAAAGTCCCTACAGATACGCAGTATTTT. The genes are TRBV7-9 and TRBJ2-3, with 8 positions matching TRBD2. CDR1 SEHNR and CDR2 FQNEAQ come from the germline V gene (reference sequence). Trimming removed 5 bases from V and 3 bases from J; junction bases left unmatched: 19. The CDR3 runs 19 residues.

This clonotype counts as medium-sized. V gene TRBV6-6 combines with J gene TRBJ2-2; 7 nucleotides line up with TRBD1. The V gene end was trimmed by 6 bases and the J gene end by 4 bases; junction bases not matched to a gene: 8. Germline V lookup: CDR1 MNHNY, CDR2 SVGAGI (reference sequence). The CDR3 is 15 residues long. CDR3 coding DNA: TGTGCCAGCAGCTCGGGACAGACCATCACCGGGGAGCTGTTTTTT. Protein product: CASSSGQTITGELFF.

This clonotype occurred a few times. CDR3 sequence: CASSLGTGTSGKCSYEQYF. As DNA, the CDR3 is TGTGCCAGCAGCTTAGGAACCGGGACTAGCGGGAAATGCTCCTACGAGCAGTACTTC. This chain joins TRBV13 and TRBJ2-7, with 13 bases aligning to TRBD2. The germline CDR1 and CDR2 sequences are PRHDT and FYEKMQ (reference sequence). CDR3 length: 19 residues. V gave up 0 bases and J gave up 0 bases; unmatched junction bases: 8.

By sample share, this clonotype is medium-sized (0.01 to 0.1%). This chain connects TRBV9 to TRBJ2-3, with D perhaps matching TRBD1 or TRBD2 (6 bases each). This CDR3 region has 15 residues. V lost 1 base and J 6 bases, leaving 15 bases between the germline ends. The germline CDR1 and CDR2 sequences are SGDLS and YYNGEE. Here the CDR3 DNA reads TGTGCCAGCAGCGTAAGAAGGGGGGCCGGTGATACGCAGTATTTT. It encodes CASSVRRGAGDTQYF.

This clonotype was seen ten or more times. This chain links TRBV12-3 or TRBV12-4 with TRBJ2-5; the D gene is possibly TRBD1 (6 bases). CDR3 size: 15 residues. Trimming left V 6 bases short and J 2 bases short, with 16 bases between. CDR3: CASSWTEGTQETQYF. The DNA of the CDR3 is TGTGCCAGCAGCTGGACAGAGGGAACTCAAGAGACCCAGTACTTC.

This clonotype was seen ten or more times. The rearrangement uses TRBV6-2 or TRBV6-3 and TRBJ2-1; 8 nucleotides match TRBD2. The length of the CDR3 is 15 residues. Germline CDR1 reads MNHEY; CDR2 reads SVGEGT. The J segment lost 7 bases and the V segment lost 5 bases, leaving 10 bases of the junction unmatched. The CDR3 sequence: CASSRSGSAKNEQFF. The CDR3 DNA follows: TGTGCCAGCAGTCGAAGCGGGAGCGCTAAGAATGAGCAGTTCTTC.

This chain links TRBV2 with TRBJ1-1, with a weak D call TRBD1 (6 bases). The germline CDR1 and CDR2 sequences are SNHLY and FYNNEI. V shed 2 bases and J shed 0 bases, with 13 bases lying between them. The CDR3 loop spans 16 amino acids. The DNA of the CDR3 is TGTGCCAGCAGTGAAACAAAAGGGACACTGAACACTGAAGCTTTCTTT. Translation gives CASSETKGTLNTEAFF.

This clonotype was detected only a few times. V is TRBV9 and J is TRBJ2-5; D possibly uses TRBD1 or TRBD2 (6 bases each). Looked up from germline, CDR1 is SGDLS and CDR2 is YYNGEE. Deletions cut 3 bases from V and 4 bases from J, with 13 bases between. The CDR3 consists of 14 residues. CDR3 in amino acids: CASSGGGPGETQYF. The CDR3 DNA follows: TGTGCCAGCAGCGGTGGGGGGCCAGGAGAGACCCAGTACTTC. Full variable domain (missing parts from reference TRBV9 and TRBJ2-5): DSGVTQTPKHLITATGQRVTLRCSPRSGDLSVYWYQQSLDQGLQFLIQYYNGEERAKGNILERFSAQQFPDLHSELNLSSLELGDSALYFCASSGGGPGETQYFGPGTRLLVL.

This clonotype is classed as medium-sized (0.01 to 0.1%). This rearrangement joins TRBV5-6 to TRBJ2-3; D gene unclear. With 1 base removed from V and 2 bases from J, the gap between germline ends came to 11 bases. The CDR3 runs to 15 residues. CDR1 SGHDT and CDR2 YYEEEE come from the germline V gene. CDR3 nucleotide sequence: TGTGCCAGCAGCTTGAGAGACACGAACACAGATACGCAGTATTTT. It encodes CASSLRDTNTDTQYF.

This clonotype is categorized as medium-sized (0.01 to 0.1%). The chain links TRBV20-1 to TRBJ2-2; D is ambiguous. Per germline, CDR1 DFQATT and CDR2 SNEGSKA (reference sequence). CDR3 length equals 13 residues. Trimming took off 2 bases at V and 7 bases at J, with 11 bases between the two ends. The DNA of the CDR3 is TGCAGTGCTAGAATAGGGAACGACGGGGAGCTGTTTTTT. The encoded protein is CSARIGNDGELFF.

By sample fraction, this clonotype is medium-sized. The CDR3 is CASILDMGNTEAFF. The CDR3 DNA reads as TGTGCCAGCATCCTCGACATGGGGAACACTGAAGCTTTCTTT. This chain joins TRBV7-8 and TRBJ1-1; no clear D. V was shortened by 7 bases and J by 1 base, with 13 bases between the two germline ends. The CDR3 covers 14 residues. Germline lookup yields CDR1 SGHVS and CDR2 FQNEAQ. The full variable domain, with the rest looked up from reference TRBV7-8 and TRBJ1-1, is GAGVSQSPRYKVAKRGQDVALRCDPISGHVSLFWYQQALGQGPEFLTYFQNEAQLDKSGLPSDRFFAERPEGSVSTLKIQRTQQEDSAVYLCASILDMGNTEAFFGQGTRLTVV.

Ten or more counts support this clonotype. The chain combines TRBV13 with TRBJ2-4, with D perhaps TRBD1 (8 bases). The CDR3 is made up of 16 amino acids. The germline V and J ends were trimmed by 5 bases and 1 base, with 15 bases remaining between them. The germline CDR1 and CDR2 sequences are PRHDT and FYEKMQ (reference sequence). DNA for the CDR3: TGTGCCAGCAGCCTACGGGGGGACAGGGCCAAAAACATTCAGTACTTC. It codes for CASSLRGDRAKNIQYF.

As to this clonotype: Given a much more abundant clone one base away, this may be a read error. This sequence joins TRBV6-1 and TRBJ1-1; no clear D. From germline, CDR1 is MNHNS and CDR2 SASEGT. The CDR3 runs 16 residues. Trimming pared 2 bases from V and 0 bases from J, leaving 13 bases between. CDR3: CASSEIIGSLNTEAFF. The CDR3 DNA sequence: TGTGCCAGCAGTGAAATCATTGGCTCCCTGAACACTGAAGCTTTCTTT.

The chain couples TRBV20-1 to TRBJ2-7; perhaps TRBD2 as D (8 bases). CDR1 is DFQATT, CDR2 SNEGSKA, per germline (reference sequence). V lost 6 bases and J lost 2, with 26 bases in between. CDR3 length: 17 amino acids. CDR3: CSAAGEGASGCPYEQYF. The CDR3 coding sequence is TGCAGTGCAGCGGGGGAGGGGGCTAGCGGGTGTCCCTACGAGCAGTACTTC.

This clonotype was counted between two and nine times. In DNA, the CDR3 is TGTGCCTCCGGGGGACAGGGGGCAGGCGCTTTCTTT. Amino acid sequence: CASGGQGAGAFF. This chain links TRBV19 with TRBJ1-1, with 12 bases matching TRBD1. Germline V gene sequence: CDR1 LNHDA, CDR2 SQIVND (reference sequence). V was pared by 11 bases and J by 11 bases, with 9 bases of the junction left unmatched. The CDR3 is made up of 12 amino acids. The full variable domain, with the rest looked up from reference TRBV19 and TRBJ1-1, is DGGITQSPKYLFRKEGQNVTLSCEQNLNHDAMYWYRQDPGQGLRLIYYSQIVNDFQKGDIAEGYSVSREKKESFPLTVTSAQKNPTAFYLCASGGQGAGAFFGQGTRLTVV.

Ten or more counts support this clonotype. The rearrangement links TRBV2 to TRBJ2-3; possible D gene TRBD2, 5 bases. Germline lookup yields CDR1 SNHLY and CDR2 FYNNEI. The length of the CDR3 is 16 residues. Trimming took 5 bases from V and 0 from J, leaving 15 bases between them. DNA for the CDR3: TGTGCCAGCAGTCAAATTGGGAGAGCTAGCACAGATACGCAGTATTTT. Translation: CASSQIGRASTDTQYF.